A single sample gave rise to the 28 T cell receptor beta chains below, sequenced in a study of control samples from healthy donors and cancer patients. The table came from immunoSEQ multiplex PCR; TCRdb's copy has only in-frame clones and leaves some out. The sample consists of around 100,000 clones, about 88% of them appearing once. The material sequenced was blood. The receptors derive from a woman between 45 and 65 years old in good health.

This chain uses TRBV14 with TRBJ1-6, with 7 bases identical to TRBD1. The CDR3 is 14 residues long. V dropped 1 base and J dropped 9; count of bases not matched to a gene: 3. From germline, CDR1 is SGHDN and CDR2 FVKESK. The CDR3 nucleotides are TGTGCCAGCAGCCAAGGGACAGGATCTTCACCCCTCCACTTT. It specifies CASSQGTGSSPLHF.

The chain combines TRBV19 with TRBJ1-2; maybe TRBD1 (5 bases). V lost 7 bases and J 5 bases, leaving 20 bases between the germline ends. Germline assignment: CDR1 LNHDA and CDR2 SQIVND (reference sequence). CDR3 size: 15 residues. CDR3 sequence: CASNHPPRALYGYTF. CDR3 DNA sequence: TGTGCCAGTAACCATCCCCCCAGGGCCCTTTATGGCTACACCTTC. Variable domain in full (rest from reference TRBV19 and TRBJ1-2): DGGITQSPKYLFRKEGQNVTLSCEQNLNHDAMYWYRQDPGQGLRLIYYSQIVNDFQKGDIAEGYSVSREKKESFPLTVTSAQKNPTAFYLCASNHPPRALYGYTFGSGTRLTVV.

The chain carries TRBV9 and TRBJ2-2; 13 bases are a match to TRBD2. Trimming took 4 bases from V and 5 from J; bases not matched to a gene: 11. The CDR3 has 18 amino acids. Germline CDR1 is SGDLS and CDR2 is YYNGEE. CDR3 residues: CASSTGLAGREGTGELFF. CDR3 DNA sequence: TGTGCCAGCAGCACGGGACTAGCGGGGAGGGAAGGAACCGGGGAGCTGTTTTTT.

The genes are TRBV10-1 and TRBJ2-5; TRBD2 agrees at 13 bases. The CDR3 has 16 amino acids. V lost 4 bases and J lost 2; bases outside the gene matches: 4. CDR1 is WNHNN and CDR2 is SYGVQD in the germline V gene (reference sequence). CDR3 in DNA: TGCGCCAGCAGTGGGGGACTAGCGGGGAGACAAGAGACCCAGTACTTC. Its protein is CASSGGLAGRQETQYF.

This rearrangement joins TRBV19 to TRBJ1-1; TRBD1 is a possible D gene (5 bases). In germline, CDR1 is LNHDA, CDR2 SQIVND (reference sequence). The CDR3 consists of 15 residues. The V end lost 6 bases, the J end lost 3 bases, and 17 bases lay between the germline ends. The CDR3 bases are TGTGCCAGTAGGACCCCCGGCGGGACCTACACTGAAGCTTTCTTT. Residues: CASRTPGGTYTEAFF.

The chain is built from TRBV30 and TRBJ1-3, with D unresolved. Germline CDR1 reads GTSNPN; CDR2 reads SVGIG (reference sequence). The V end was cut by 5 bases, the J end by 0 bases, with 8 bases between. CDR3 length: 13 amino acids. The DNA of the CDR3 is TGTGCCTGGCTCCGTCTCTCTGGAAACACCATATATTTT. Amino acid sequence: CAWLRLSGNTIYF.

The CDR3 loop reads CASSPNFFGGALSLTQYF. The CDR3 coding sequence is TGTGCCAGCAGCCCGAATTTCTTCGGGGGGGCTCTCTCCCTTACGCAGTATTTT. The rearrangement links TRBV11-2 to TRBJ2-3, with 8 bases matching TRBD2. The germline gives CDR1 SGHAT, CDR2 FQNNGV. With V trimmed by 5 bases and J by 8 bases, 21 bases remained unmatched. This CDR3 contains 18 residues.

The gene calls are TRBV19 and TRBJ1-1, with D tentatively TRBD1 (5 bases). The CDR3 totals 13 residues. With 1 base removed from V and 6 bases from J, the gap between germline ends came to 9 bases. Germline V gene data show CDR1 as LNHDA and CDR2 as SQIVND (reference sequence). CDR3 nucleotide sequence: TGTGCCAGTAGTATAGTGGGGGACTCTGAAGCTTTCTTT. Translating it yields CASSIVGDSEAFF.

The rearrangement joins TRBV5-5 to TRBJ2-7, with 7 bases identical to TRBD2. After removal of 0 bases from V and 1 base from J, the junction contained 13 bases not matched to a gene. The CDR3 covers 18 residues. Germline V lookup: CDR1 SGHKS, CDR2 YYEKEE (reference sequence). The CDR3 here is CASSLVGSGRAVSYEQYV. The CDR3 bases are TGTGCCAGCAGCTTGGTCGGATCGGGGAGGGCGGTATCCTACGAGCAGTACGTC.

The CDR3, as DNA: TGTGCCAGCAGCCTTCTCGGGGTTGGGTCTGGAAACACCATATATTTT. It translates to CASSLLGVGSGNTIYF. The V and J genes are TRBV3-1 (or the pseudogene TRBV3-2) and TRBJ1-3; D ambiguous. The CDR3 sequence is 16 residues long. In germline, CDR1 is LGHDT, CDR2 YNNKEL (reference sequence). V was trimmed by 4 bases and J by 1 base, leaving 14 bases between them.

The chain employs TRBV29-1 and TRBJ1-1, with D hard to call. V gave up 7 bases and J gave up 6 bases, with 12 bases separating them. This CDR3 comprises 11 residues. Per germline, CDR1 SQVTM and CDR2 ANQGSEA. The CDR3, as DNA: TGCAGCGGGCGGCGGGAGGCTGAAGCTTTCTTT. It codes for CSGRREAEAFF. The entire variable domain, with the rest obtained from reference TRBV29-1 and TRBJ1-1, is as follows: SAVISQKPSRDICQRGTSLTIQCQVDSQVTMMFWYRQQPGQSLTLIATANQGSEATYESGFVIDKFPISRPNLTFSTLTVSNMSPEDSSIYLCSGRREAEAFFGQGTRLTVV.

This rearrangement joins TRBV2 to TRBJ2-1, with 8 bases matching TRBD1. Germline values: CDR1 SNHLY, CDR2 FYNNEI. The CDR3 extends over 12 amino acids. J was trimmed by 7 bases and V by 10 bases; bases with no gene match: 6. The CDR3 DNA sequence: TGTGCCACGGACAGGGAAAGAAATGAGCAGTTCTTC. It specifies CATDRERNEQFF. Together with reference TRBV2 and TRBJ2-1, the CDR3 gives the full variable domain: EPEVTQTPSHQVTQMGQEVILRCVPISNHLYFYWYRQILGQKVEFLVSFYNNEISEKSEIFDDQFSVERPDGSNFTLKIRSTKLEDSAMYFCATDRERNEQFFGPGTRLTVL.

CDR3 nucleotides: TGTGCCACCAGTGATTTGTTTACTCCTTCGATACAGGAGGGGCACTATGGCTACACCTTC. Translation: CATSDLFTPSIQEGHYGYTF. The V call is TRBV24-1, the J call TRBJ1-2, with TRBD1 as a possible D gene (5 bases). Trimming left V 0 bases short and J 3 bases short, with 25 bases between. The CDR3 loop spans 20 amino acids. CDR1 KGHDR and CDR2 SFDVKD come from the germline V gene.

V usage is TRBV9 and J usage is TRBJ1-4; no reliable D call. V lost 1 base and J lost 4, with 8 bases in between. The CDR3 contains 14 residues. From germline, CDR1 is SGDLS and CDR2 YYNGEE. CDR3: CASSVRPDNEKLFF. The CDR3 DNA reads as TGTGCCAGCAGCGTAAGGCCAGATAATGAAAAACTGTTTTTT.

The chain uses TRBV27 and TRBJ2-3; TRBD2 might be the D (5 bases). The germline gives CDR1 MNHEY, CDR2 SMNVEV (reference sequence). The CDR3 sequence is 13 residues long. V lost 10 bases to trimming and J lost 4 bases, with 15 bases between them. The CDR3: CATRLRAPDTQYF. CDR3 bases: TGTGCCACCAGACTAAGGGCCCCAGATACGCAGTATTTT.

The rearrangement uses TRBV9 and TRBJ2-3; unclear D gene. The V gene's germline CDR1 is SGDLS and CDR2 YYNGEE. V gave up 4 bases and J gave up 6 bases, with 12 bases separating them. The CDR3 is made up of 13 amino acids. CDR3 protein: CASSPYLADTQYF. In nucleotides, the CDR3 is TGTGCCAGCAGCCCTTACCTTGCGGATACGCAGTATTTT. Drawing the rest from reference TRBV9 and TRBJ2-3, the complete variable domain is DSGVTQTPKHLITATGQRVTLRCSPRSGDLSVYWYQQSLDQGLQFLIQYYNGEERAKGNILERFSAQQFPDLHSELNLSSLELGDSALYFCASSPYLADTQYFGPGTRLTVL.

This rearrangement joins TRBV19 to TRBJ1-4; TRBD1 is a possible D gene (5 bases). This CDR3 is 16 amino acids long. V lost 5 bases and J 8 bases, leaving 21 bases between the germline ends. In germline, CDR1 is LNHDA, CDR2 SQIVND (reference sequence). The CDR3 sequence: CASSPSAGLGLEKLFF. The CDR3 bases are TGTGCCAGTAGTCCCTCGGCAGGGTTGGGGCTCGAAAAACTGTTTTTT.

A single count supports this clone. The genes are TRBV7-8 and TRBJ2-3, with 7 bases fitting TRBD1. V lost 3 bases and J lost 3; bases outside the gene matches: 12. CDR1 and CDR2 (germline): SGHVS, FQNEAQ. This CDR3 is built from 17 residues. For the CDR3, the DNA is TGTGCCAGCAGCTTTGTAGCAGGGGGACCTACAACAGATACGCAGTATTTT. It yields the protein CASSFVAGGPTTDTQYF.

V and J are TRBV6-2 or TRBV6-3 and TRBJ2-2; a possible D gene is TRBD2 (6 bases). The CDR3 length is 12 residues. CDR1 and CDR2 (germline): MNHEY, SVGEGT. Trimming stripped 6 bases from V and 9 bases from J, with 11 bases between. CDR3 coding DNA: TGTGCCAGCAGCCCCCTAGCGTGGGAGCTGTTTTTT. Translated: CASSPLAWELFF.

J is TRBJ2-1 and V is TRBV18; a possible D gene is TRBD2 (6 bases). Germline CDR1 and CDR2: KGHSH and LQKENI. CDR3 size: 15 residues. Between the trimmed V and J ends, which lost 6 bases and 9 bases, there was a span of 21 bases. The CDR3 nucleotides are TGTGCCAGCTCTCCCGGGGACTCGACTGGGGGTGAGCAGTTCTTC. Residues: CASSPGDSTGGEQFF. The whole variable domain, filled in from reference TRBV18 and TRBJ2-1, reads NAGVMQNPRHLVRRRGQEARLRCSPMKGHSHVYWYRQLPEEGLKFMVYLQKENIIDESGMPKERFSAEFPKEGPSILRIQQVVRGDSAAYFCASSPGDSTGGEQFFGPGTRLTVL.

The count of this clone is one. As DNA, the CDR3 is TGTGCCAGCAGTTTAAGGCCCCAGGGGAGGTACGAGCAGTACGTC. Translation: CASSLRPQGRYEQYV. This chain links TRBV28 with TRBJ2-7; the D gene could be TRBD1 or TRBD2 (6 bases each). There are 15 residues in the CDR3. Trimming removed 2 bases from V and 4 bases from J, with 15 bases in between. CDR1 is MDHEN and CDR2 is SYDVKM in the germline V gene.

V usage is TRBV5-6 and J usage is TRBJ1-2, with TRBD1 as a possible D gene (5 bases). The CDR3 totals 15 residues. V was pared by 4 bases and J by 4 bases, with 17 bases between. Germline V gives CDR1 SGHDT, CDR2 YYEEEE. The CDR3 protein is CASSPWEGRVYGYTF. DNA of the CDR3: TGTGCCAGCAGCCCGTGGGAGGGGCGCGTCTATGGCTACACCTTC.

This rearrangement joins TRBV5-1 to TRBJ2-3; 9 bases are a match to TRBD2. Germline CDR1 and CDR2: SGHRS and YFSETQ. This CDR3 has 16 residues. Trimming took 0 bases from V and 3 from J; bases not matched to a gene: 5. CDR3 amino acids: CASSLASGGRTDTQYF. The DNA of the CDR3 is TGCGCCAGCAGCTTGGCAAGCGGGGGGCGGACAGATACGCAGTATTTT.

The V gene is TRBV5-1, the J gene TRBJ1-5; D is perhaps TRBD1 (5 bases). This CDR3 is 14 amino acids long. Trimming removed 0 bases at V and 3 bases at J, with 7 bases between. CDR1 and CDR2 from the germline V gene are SGHRS and YFSETQ. This CDR3 is CASSLGQINQPQHF. In DNA, the CDR3 is TGCGCCAGCAGCTTGGGACAGATCAATCAGCCCCAGCATTTT.

The chain uses TRBV15 and TRBJ2-3; 7 nucleotides line up with TRBD2. This CDR3 region has 14 residues. CDR1 and CDR2 from the germline V gene are LNHNV and YYDKDF (reference sequence). V lost 4 bases to trimming and J lost 2 bases; unmatched junction nucleotides: 3. The CDR3 DNA sequence: TGTGCCACCAGCACTCGGGGGGTCACAGATACGCAGTATTTT. It is translated as CATSTRGVTDTQYF. The whole variable domain, filled in from reference TRBV15 and TRBJ2-3, reads DAMVIQNPRYQVTQFGKPVTLSCSQTLNHNVMYWYQQKSSQAPKLLFHYYDKDFNNEADTPDNFQSRRPNTSFCFLDIRSPGLGDTAMYLCATSTRGVTDTQYFGPGTRLTVL.

V gene TRBV6-2 or TRBV6-3 combines with J gene TRBJ1-1; no clear D. The germline V gene encodes CDR1 MNHEY and CDR2 SVGEGT. This CDR3 comprises 14 residues. Trimming took 2 bases from V and 5 from J, leaving 12 bases between them. CDR3 amino acids: CASSYGPGETEAFF. In nucleotides, the CDR3 is TGTGCCAGCAGTTACGGGCCGGGAGAGACTGAAGCTTTCTTT.

V gene TRBV9 combines with J gene TRBJ2-2; TRBD1 might be the D (6 bases). The CDR3 has 16 amino acids. Germline V lookup: CDR1 SGDLS, CDR2 YYNGEE. Trimming removed 0 bases from V and 5 bases from J, with 14 bases in between. As DNA, the CDR3 is TGTGCCAGCAGCGTAGCTCAGGGGTTGAGGACCGGGGAGCTGTTTTTT. Translating it yields CASSVAQGLRTGELFF.

This chain connects TRBV29-1 to TRBJ2-5; 13 nucleotides line up with TRBD2. The CDR3 has 15 residues. Germline values: CDR1 SQVTM, CDR2 ANQGSEA. Trimming cost V 7 bases and J 6 bases; bases outside gene matches: 11. This chain's CDR3 is CSAAGLAGYGQTQYF. In nucleotides, the CDR3 is TGCAGCGCCGCGGGACTAGCGGGGTACGGACAGACCCAGTACTTC.